This section outlines one T cell receptor (beta chain) sequence together with its context. Antigen specificity is unknown. The CDR3 runs 18 residues. CDR1 is SGHRS, CDR2 YFSETQ, per germline. V lost 4 bases to trimming and J lost 3 bases; unmatched junction nucleotides: 11. TCRdb recomputed calls from the PCR reads with MiXCR, one row per CDR3 protein. The sample has around 40,000 distinct CDR3 sequences; about 19% are singletons. This specimen comes from a study of molecular identifiers for immune sequencing clone quantification. Whole-study findings and limits: Identical TCR molecules that share a barcode could lead to an underestimation of highly expanded clone sizes. Clonotypes topping 20 RNA copies carried over 98% of effector molecules but under 1% of naive ones.

The sequenced sample was naive CD8+ T cells from blood, with Jurkat cell RNA spiked in. The subset is: FACS-sorted CD8+CD4-CCR7+CD45RA+ naive T cells. This chain connects TRBV5-1 to TRBJ2-3, with 13 bases lining up with TRBD2. This receptor was identified in a human donor in good health. Some libraries in this study had Jurkat cell RNA spiked in. CDR3 region: CASSPGLAGAQRTDTQYF. The CDR3 coding sequence is TGCGCCAGCAGCCCCGGACTAGCGGGGGCCCAGAGGACAGATACGCAGTATTTT.